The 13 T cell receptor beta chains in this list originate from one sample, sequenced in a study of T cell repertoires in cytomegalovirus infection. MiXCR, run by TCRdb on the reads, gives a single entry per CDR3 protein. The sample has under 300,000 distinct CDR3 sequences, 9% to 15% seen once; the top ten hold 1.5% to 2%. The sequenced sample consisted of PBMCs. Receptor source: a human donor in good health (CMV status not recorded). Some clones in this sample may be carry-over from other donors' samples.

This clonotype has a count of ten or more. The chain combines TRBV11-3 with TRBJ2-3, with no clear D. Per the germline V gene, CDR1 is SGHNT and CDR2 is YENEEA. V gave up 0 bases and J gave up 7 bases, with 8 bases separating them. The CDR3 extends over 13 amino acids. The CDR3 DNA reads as TGTGCCAGCAGCTTAGAAGGGCGGAATACGCAGTATTTT. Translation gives CASSLEGRNTQYF.

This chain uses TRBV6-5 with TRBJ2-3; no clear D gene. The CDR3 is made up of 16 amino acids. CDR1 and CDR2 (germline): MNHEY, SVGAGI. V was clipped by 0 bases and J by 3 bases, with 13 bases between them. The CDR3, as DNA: TGTGCCAGCAGTTACTCGATTTTTAGCACTACAGATACGCAGTATTTT. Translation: CASSYSIFSTTDTQYF.

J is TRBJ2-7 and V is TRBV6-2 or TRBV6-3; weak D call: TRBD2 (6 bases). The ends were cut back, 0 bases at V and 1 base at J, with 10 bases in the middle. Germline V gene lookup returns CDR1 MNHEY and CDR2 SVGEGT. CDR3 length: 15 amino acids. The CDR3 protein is CASSYSMGTSYEQYF. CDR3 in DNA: TGTGCCAGCAGTTACTCGATGGGGACTTCCTACGAGCAGTACTTC.

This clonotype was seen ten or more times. CDR3 bases: TGTGCCAGCAGCTTCAACAGGGGGCCTGGAAACACCATATATTTT. Translating gives CASSFNRGPGNTIYF. The rearrangement joins TRBV12-3 or TRBV12-4 to TRBJ1-3; TRBD1 matches at 9 bases. V was clipped by 6 bases and J by 2 bases; unmatched bases: 5. CDR3 length: 15 amino acids.

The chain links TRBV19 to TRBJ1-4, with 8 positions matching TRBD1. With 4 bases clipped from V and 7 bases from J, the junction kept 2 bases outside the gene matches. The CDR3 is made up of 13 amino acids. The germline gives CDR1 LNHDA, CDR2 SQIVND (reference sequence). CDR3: CASSSRGPEKLFF. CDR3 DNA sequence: TGTGCCAGTAGTAGCAGGGGGCCTGAAAAACTGTTTTTT.

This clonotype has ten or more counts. The DNA of the CDR3 is TGTGCCAGCAGCTTAGTACAGGCTAGGAACGAGCAGTACTTC. Translating gives CASSLVQARNEQYF. The J gene is TRBJ2-7, the V gene TRBV7-2; D perhaps matches TRBD1 (5 bases). V was clipped by 1 base and J by 5 bases, with 12 bases between them. The CDR3 runs 14 residues. Germline V gives CDR1 SGHTA, CDR2 FQGNSA.

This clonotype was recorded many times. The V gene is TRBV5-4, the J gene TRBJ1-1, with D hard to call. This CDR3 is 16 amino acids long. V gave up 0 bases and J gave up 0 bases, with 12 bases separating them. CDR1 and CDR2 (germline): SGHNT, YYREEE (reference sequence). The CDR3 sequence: CASSLGTGRLNTEAFF. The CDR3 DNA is TGTGCCAGCAGCTTGGGTACCGGACGGCTGAACACTGAAGCTTTCTTT. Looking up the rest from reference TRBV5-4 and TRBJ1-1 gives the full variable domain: ETGVTQSPTHLIKTRGQQVTLRCSSQSGHNTVSWYQQALGQGPQFIFQYYREEENGRGNFPPRFSGLQFPNYSSELNVNALELDDSALYLCASSLGTGRLNTEAFFGQGTRLTVV.

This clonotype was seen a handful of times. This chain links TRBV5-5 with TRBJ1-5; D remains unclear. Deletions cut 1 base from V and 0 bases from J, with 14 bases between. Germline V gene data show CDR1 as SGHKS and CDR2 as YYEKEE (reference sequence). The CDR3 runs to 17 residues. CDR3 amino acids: CASSLFPFQNSNQPQHF. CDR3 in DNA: TGTGCCAGCAGCTTGTTCCCCTTTCAGAATAGCAATCAGCCCCAGCATTTT.

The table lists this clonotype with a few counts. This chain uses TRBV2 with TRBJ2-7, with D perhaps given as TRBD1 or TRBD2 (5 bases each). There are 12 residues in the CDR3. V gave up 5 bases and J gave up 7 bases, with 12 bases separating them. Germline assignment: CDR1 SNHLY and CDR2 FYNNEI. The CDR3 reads CASSLGTFEQYF. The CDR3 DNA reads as TGTGCCAGCAGTCTCGGGACGTTTGAGCAGTACTTC. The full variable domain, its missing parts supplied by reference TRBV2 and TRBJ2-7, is EPEVTQTPSHQVTQMGQEVILRCVPISNHLYFYWYRQILGQKVEFLVSFYNNEISEKSEIFDDQFSVERPDGSNFTLKIRSTKLEDSAMYFCASSLGTFEQYFGPGTRLTVT.

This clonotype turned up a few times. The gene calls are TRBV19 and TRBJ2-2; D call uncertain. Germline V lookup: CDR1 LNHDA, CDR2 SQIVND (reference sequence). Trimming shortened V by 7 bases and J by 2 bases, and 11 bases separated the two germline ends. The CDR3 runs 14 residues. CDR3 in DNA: TGTGCCAGTACAGTAAACATAAACACCGGGGAGCTGTTTTTT. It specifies CASTVNINTGELFF.

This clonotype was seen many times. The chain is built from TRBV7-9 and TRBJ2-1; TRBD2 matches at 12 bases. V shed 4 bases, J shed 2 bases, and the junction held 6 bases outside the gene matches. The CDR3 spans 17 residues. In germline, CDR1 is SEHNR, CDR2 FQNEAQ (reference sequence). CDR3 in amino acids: CASSSKTSGRPYNEQFF. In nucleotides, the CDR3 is TGTGCCAGCAGCTCTAAGACTAGCGGGAGACCCTACAATGAGCAGTTCTTC.

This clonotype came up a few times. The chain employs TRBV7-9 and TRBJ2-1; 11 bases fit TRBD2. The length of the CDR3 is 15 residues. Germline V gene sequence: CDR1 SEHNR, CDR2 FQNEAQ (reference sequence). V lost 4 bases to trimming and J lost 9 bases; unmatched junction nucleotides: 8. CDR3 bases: TGTGCCAGCAGCTCCCGACTAGCGGGATCGGGTGAGCAGTTCTTC. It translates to CASSSRLAGSGEQFF.

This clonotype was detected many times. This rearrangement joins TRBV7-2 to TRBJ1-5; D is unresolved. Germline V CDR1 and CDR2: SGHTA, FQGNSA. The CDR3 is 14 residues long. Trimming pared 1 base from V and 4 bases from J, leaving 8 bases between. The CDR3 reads CASSLVVDNQPQHF. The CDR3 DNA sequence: TGTGCCAGCAGCTTAGTAGTGGATAATCAGCCCCAGCATTTT.